Below, 8 T cell receptor beta chains from the same sample are listed, as sequenced in a study of blood T cell repertoires in COVID-19 (TCRdb year 2020). Library method: the immunoSEQ multiplex PCR assay. The clones in this table, taken by TCRdb from immuneACCESS, are in-frame only. Not every clone is retained; where verified, under half of the shortfall comes from an unresolved V gene, and the cause of the rest is unknown. This sample has about 240,000 clones in its table, and 88% of those were observed once. The ten largest clonotypes hold 0.95% to 1% of the sample. Sequencing was done on a sample of peripheral blood. These receptors originate from a middle-aged woman who had recovered from COVID-19.

The chain employs TRBV7-2 and TRBJ1-6, with D possibly matching TRBD1 (5 bases). Deletions cut 0 bases from V and 7 bases from J, with 13 bases between. Per germline, CDR1 SGHTA and CDR2 FQGNSA. The CDR3 runs to 16 residues. CDR3: CASSLAVGRTNSPLHF. The CDR3, as DNA: TGTGCCAGCAGCTTAGCGGTCGGGCGGACAAATTCACCCCTCCACTTT.

The gene calls are TRBV5-4 and TRBJ1-1, with 7 bases matching TRBD1. The length of the CDR3 is 14 residues. The germline V gene encodes CDR1 SGHNT and CDR2 YYREEE (reference sequence). J gave up 5 bases and V 2 bases, and 6 bases lay outside the gene matches. The CDR3 nucleotides are TGTGCCAGCAGCTTTTATGCAGGGGGAACTGAAGCTTTCTTT. This codes for CASSFYAGGTEAFF.

The chain uses TRBV5-3 and TRBJ2-7, with TRBD2 identical over 7 bases. TRBV5-3 is marked as an open reading frame, function uncertain. V shed 6 bases and J 3 bases; nucleotides not matched to a gene: 9. This CDR3 contains 14 residues. This chain's CDR3 is CARICPLADYEQYV. CDR3 sequence (DNA): TGTGCCAGAATATGCCCCCTAGCGGACTACGAGCAGTACGTC.

The rearrangement links TRBV7-2 to TRBJ2-1; maybe TRBD1 (6 bases). CDR1 SGHTA and CDR2 FQGNSA come from the germline V gene. Trimming took off 0 bases at V and 10 bases at J, with 10 bases between the two ends. The CDR3 contains 13 residues. CDR3 amino acids: CASSLALGAEQFF. The CDR3 DNA follows: TGTGCCAGCAGCTTAGCGTTGGGGGCGGAGCAGTTCTTC. Together with reference TRBV7-2 and TRBJ2-1, the CDR3 gives the full variable domain: GAGVSQSPSNKVTEKGKDVELRCDPISGHTALYWYRQSLGQGLEFLIYFQGNSAPDKSGLPSDRFSAERTGGSVSTLTIQRTQQEDSAVYLCASSLALGAEQFFGPGTRLTVL.

The rearrangement uses TRBV19 and TRBJ1-5, with D unresolved. Trimming pared 0 bases from V and 9 bases from J, leaving 21 bases between. The CDR3 sequence is 17 residues long. The germline gives CDR1 LNHDA, CDR2 SQIVND (reference sequence). The CDR3 sequence is CASSIDLYPHLARPQHF. The CDR3 nucleotides read TGTGCCAGTAGTATAGATCTATACCCCCATCTAGCACGGCCCCAGCATTTT.

The chain has TRBV7-2 and TRBJ2-2; 9 bases align to TRBD2. The CDR3 extends over 17 amino acids. The germline gives CDR1 SGHTA, CDR2 FQGNSA. V shed 5 bases, J shed 7 bases, and the junction held 14 bases outside the gene matches. The CDR3 here is CASSASTGTSRDGELFF. The CDR3 DNA reads as TGTGCCAGCAGCGCCTCTACCGGGACTAGCAGGGACGGGGAGCTGTTTTTT.

CDR3 DNA: TGTGCCAGCAGCAAAGGTCTAGCGGGGCCCTACGAGCAGTACTTC. Amino acids: CASSKGLAGPYEQYF. The chain is built from TRBV2 and TRBJ2-7; TRBD2 aligns across 9 bases. Germline CDR1 SNHLY, CDR2 FYNNEI. The V gene end was trimmed by 6 bases and the J gene end by 2 bases; junction bases not matched to a gene: 8. This CDR3 spans 15 amino acids. Using reference TRBV2 and TRBJ2-7 for the parts outside the CDR3, the full variable domain is EPEVTQTPSHQVTQMGQEVILRCVPISNHLYFYWYRQILGQKVEFLVSFYNNEISEKSEIFDDQFSVERPDGSNFTLKIRSTKLEDSAMYFCASSKGLAGPYEQYFGPGTRLTVT.

This chain uses TRBV2 with TRBJ2-7, with TRBD1 matching 10 bases. This CDR3 comprises 16 residues. Germline trimming cut 1 base from V and 2 bases from J; bases unmatched to any gene: 5. The germline CDR1 and CDR2 sequences are SNHLY and FYNNEI. CDR3: CASSEVWGTGAYEQYF. DNA of the CDR3: TGTGCCAGCAGTGAAGTCTGGGGGACAGGGGCCTACGAGCAGTACTTC.